This T cell receptor (beta chain) comes out of a study of blood T cell repertoires in COVID-19. Authors' data handling: Estimates of nucleated cell counts were drawn from the amplification of reference gene primers. TCRdb keeps only in-frame clones here, not all; method: immunoSEQ multiplex PCR. V and J calls and clone size are those listed in that table; D and trimming were worked out from the DNA. The sample consists of 55,000 to 75,000 clones, over 60% of them appearing once. The CDR3 sequence is 15 residues long. The V end lost 4 bases, the J end lost 7 bases, and 17 bases lay between the germline ends. Germline assignment: CDR1 SGHRS and CDR2 YFSETQ.

The chain combines TRBV5-1 with TRBJ1-4; D not certain. Sequencing was carried out using peripheral blood. This clonotype was sampled from a human donor in a cohort sampled during active COVID-19. CDR3 region: CASSPGGGMGEKLFF. The CDR3 region has the DNA TGCGCCAGCAGCCCGGGTGGTGGTATGGGTGAAAAACTGTTTTTT.